This T cell receptor beta chain was sequenced for a study of T cells in Graves' hyperthyroidism and ophthalmopathy. Uncontrolled infection, other autoimmune disease, pregnancy or lactation excluded patients. PBMCs were collected from an approximately 9.5 ml volume of fresh peripheral blood. The study, taken as a whole, reports: Most clonotypes expanded in the thyroid (above 0.001) were also present in blood.

On this clonotype itself: Its antigen remains unknown.

Trimming cost V 8 bases and J 5 bases, with 13 bases left between them. CDR3 length: 13 residues. Germline V gene sequence: CDR1 SNHLY, CDR2 FYNNEI. Amplification yielded TCR beta CDR3 regions, with RNA transcripts as the source. The study used the HTBI primer set for a first-round RT-PCR of the TCR CDR3. MiXCR, applied by TCRdb to the multiplex PCR reads, yields one record per CDR3 protein. The sample holds some 570,000 distinct CDR3 sequences, roughly a sixth seen once. Sequencing was done on a sample of blood. The chain is built from TRBV2 and TRBJ1-5; perhaps TRBD1 as D (5 bases). The clonotype comes from a woman aged 18-30 years with Graves' ophthalmopathy. CDR3 in amino acids: CASSEGGDQPQHF. CDR3 DNA sequence: TGTGCCAGCTCCGAGGGAGGGGATCAGCCCCAGCATTTT.